Presented here are 23 T cell receptor beta chains from one specimen sequenced in a study of blood T cell repertoires in COVID-19 (dated by TCRdb to between 2020 and 2021). The protocol used for the library was the immunoSEQ multiplex PCR assay. TCRdb limited this immuneACCESS table to in-frame rearrangements with V and J called. A share of clones is missing; checked studies link under half to unresolved V genes, and the rest is unexplained. Recorded for this sample are roughly 410,000 clones; 70% to 90% of them occurred a single time. The ten top clones hold roughly 2% of the sample. The specimen was peripheral blood. These receptors were obtained from an older woman with COVID-19, enrolled during active disease.

The CDR3 spells CASNTSPQETQYF. In nucleotides, the CDR3 is TGTGCCAGCAATACATCCCCCCAAGAGACCCAGTACTTC. This rearrangement joins TRBV5-4 to TRBJ2-5; no definite D call. CDR1 and CDR2 (germline): SGHNT, YYREEE (reference sequence). This CDR3 has 13 amino acids. V was shortened by 6 bases and J by 1 base, with 10 bases between the two germline ends.

The J gene is TRBJ2-5, the V gene TRBV4-1; D is perhaps TRBD2 (6 bases). The CDR3 loop spans 16 amino acids. The ends were cut back, 1 base at V and 2 bases at J, with 14 bases in the middle. In germline, CDR1 is MGHRA, CDR2 YSYEKL. The CDR3 loop reads CASSQGLTGTQETQYF. For the CDR3, the DNA is TGCGCCAGCAGCCAAGGGCTGACGGGGACTCAAGAGACCCAGTACTTC.

The chain is built from TRBV6-2 or TRBV6-3 and TRBJ2-7, with D possibly TRBD2 on 6 matching bases. Germline assignment: CDR1 MNHEY and CDR2 SVGEGT. Between the trimmed V and J ends, which lost 6 bases and 2 bases, there was a span of 23 bases. The CDR3 totals 17 residues. The CDR3 is CASSPPRSSSVTYEQYF. CDR3 nucleotides: TGTGCCAGCAGCCCTCCCAGATCGTCTAGCGTTACCTACGAGCAGTACTTC.

The gene calls are TRBV27 and TRBJ1-1; 7 positions agree with TRBD1. Trimming took 3 bases from V and 3 from J; bases not matched to a gene: 4. The CDR3 has 14 residues. From germline, CDR1 is MNHEY and CDR2 SMNVEV (reference sequence). The CDR3 reads CASSFRQGHTEAFF. CDR3 in DNA: TGTGCCAGCAGTTTTCGACAGGGCCACACTGAAGCTTTCTTT.

This clone was detected a few times. V is TRBV5-1 and J is TRBJ2-7; a possible D gene is TRBD2 (5 bases). Trimming shortened V by 4 bases and J by 0 bases, and 14 bases separated the two germline ends. The CDR3 has 15 amino acids. Germline V CDR1 and CDR2: SGHRS, YFSETQ. The chain's CDR3 is CASSPRTSSSYEQYF. In nucleotides, the CDR3 is TGCGCCAGCAGCCCCCGGACTTCGAGCTCCTACGAGCAGTACTTC.

The rearrangement links TRBV3-1 (or the pseudogene TRBV3-2) to TRBJ2-2, with TRBD1 as a possible D gene (5 bases). This CDR3 comprises 16 residues. CDR1 is LGHDT and CDR2 is YNNKEL in the germline V gene (reference sequence). The V end lost 4 bases, the J end lost 2 bases, and 14 bases lay between the germline ends. For the CDR3, the DNA is TGTGCCAGCAGCCCCAGAAAGCAGGGAAACACCGGGGAGCTGTTTTTT. It encodes CASSPRKQGNTGELFF.

This chain connects TRBV9 to TRBJ1-1; D not resolved. There are 15 residues in the CDR3. Trimming shortened V by 0 bases and J by 0 bases, and 9 bases separated the two germline ends. Germline V gene lookup returns CDR1 SGDLS and CDR2 YYNGEE. The CDR3 is CASSVGGSLNTEAFF. The CDR3 region has the DNA TGTGCCAGCAGCGTAGGCGGGAGCCTGAACACTGAAGCTTTCTTT.

The V call is TRBV29-1, the J call TRBJ2-3, with unresolved D. The CDR3 has 12 residues. Germline CDR1 and CDR2: SQVTM and ANQGSEA. The V and J ends lost 7 bases and 0 bases respectively, with 8 bases between them. For the CDR3, the DNA is TGCAGCGGAGTTGCTAGCACAGATACGCAGTATTTT. Translated, it gives CSGVASTDTQYF.

V gene TRBV5-1 combines with J gene TRBJ1-2; possible D gene TRBD1, 5 bases. Trimming pared 7 bases from V and 5 bases from J, leaving 18 bases between. This CDR3 spans 14 amino acids. Per germline, CDR1 SGHRS and CDR2 YFSETQ. The CDR3 sequence: CASSPATAQYGYTF. The CDR3 bases are TGCGCCAGCTCACCTGCGACAGCCCAGTATGGCTACACCTTC. The entire variable domain, with the rest obtained from reference TRBV5-1 and TRBJ1-2, is as follows: KAGVTQTPRYLIKTRGQQVTLSCSPISGHRSVSWYQQTPGQGLQFLFEYFSETQRNKGNFPGRFSGRQFSNSRSEMNVSTLELGDSALYLCASSPATAQYGYTFGSGTRLTVV.

This rearrangement joins TRBV6-5 to TRBJ1-2, with 8 bases matching TRBD1. This CDR3 has 13 amino acids. The germline gives CDR1 MNHEY, CDR2 SVGAGI. V shed 5 bases and J 13 bases; nucleotides not matched to a gene: 12. The CDR3 DNA sequence: TGTGCCAGCAGTCCATGGGACAGGCCTGGTTGCACCTTC. As protein: CASSPWDRPGCTF.

The rearrangement links TRBV21-1 to TRBJ1-1; TRBD1 is taken as the D call from the table, unchecked against the DNA. TRBV21-1 is designated a pseudogene. This CDR3 comprises 15 residues. CDR3 residues: CASSKGGTGGIEAFF. For the CDR3, the DNA is TGTGCCAGCAGCAAAGGCGGGACAGGGGGGATCGAAGCTTTCTTT.

The chain carries TRBV2 and TRBJ1-2, with TRBD1 matching 11 bases. Germline CDR1 is SNHLY and CDR2 is FYNNEI. CDR3 length: 12 amino acids. With V trimmed by 6 bases and J by 14 bases, 8 bases remained unmatched. The CDR3 here is CASSYGQGAETF. DNA for the CDR3: TGTGCCAGCAGCTACGGACAGGGGGCAGAAACCTTC.

The chain carries TRBV29-1 and TRBJ2-3; a weak D match, TRBD1 (6 bases). Germline V lookup: CDR1 SQVTM, CDR2 ANQGSEA. The CDR3 has 14 amino acids. Trimming left V 3 bases short and J 0 bases short, with 10 bases between. CDR3 DNA: TGCAGCGTTGACGAGGACAGCAGCACAGATACGCAGTATTTT. This translates into CSVDEDSSTDTQYF.

J is TRBJ1-1 and V is TRBV12-3 or TRBV12-4, with D unresolved. The V end was cut by 5 bases, the J end by 11 bases, with 9 bases between. This CDR3 is built from 10 residues. CDR3 coding DNA: TGTGCCAGCAGTCTGGGGAGCGCTTTCTTT. This sequence encodes CASSLGSAFF.

This clone was detected only once. The chain couples TRBV5-7 to TRBJ1-5; TRBD1 aligns across 9 bases. TRBV5-7 is an ORF; its function is uncertain. The CDR3 covers 18 residues. V lost 1 base to trimming and J lost 3 bases; unmatched junction nucleotides: 11. For the CDR3, the DNA is TGTGCCAGCAGCTTGTTACCGGCCCGGGACAGGGACAATCAGCCCCAGCATTTT. Its protein is CASSLLPARDRDNQPQHF.

V is TRBV29-1 and J is TRBJ2-1; perhaps TRBD1 as D (6 bases). Germline CDR1 reads SQVTM; CDR2 reads ANQGSEA. The CDR3 runs to 15 residues. V dropped 7 bases and J dropped 2 bases, with 18 bases sitting between them. In DNA, the CDR3 is TGCAGCGCTAGGTCCGGGACAAAGGCCTACAATGAGCAGTTCTTC. Its translation is CSARSGTKAYNEQFF.

This chain links TRBV3-1 (or the pseudogene TRBV3-2) with TRBJ2-1; 14 nucleotides agree with TRBD2. The CDR3 consists of 17 residues. With 4 bases clipped from V and 5 bases from J, the junction kept 7 bases outside the gene matches. Germline V lookup: CDR1 LGHDT, CDR2 YNNKEL (reference sequence). The CDR3 loop reads CASSRGGLAGVNNEQFF. DNA for the CDR3: TGTGCCAGCAGCCGCGGGGGACTAGCGGGGGTGAACAATGAGCAGTTCTTC.

V usage is TRBV2 and J usage is TRBJ2-1, with 7 positions matching TRBD1. The CDR3 covers 15 residues. From germline, CDR1 is SNHLY and CDR2 FYNNEI. V trimming: 7 bases; J trimming: 4 bases; junction bases outside the gene matches: 10. The CDR3 DNA reads as TGTGCCAGCAATCCCCGTGGGACAGCTTACAATGAGCAGTTCTTC. This sequence encodes CASNPRGTAYNEQFF.

This chain connects TRBV6-5 to TRBJ1-6; D unclear. V was clipped by 6 bases and J by 8 bases, with 11 bases between them. This CDR3 has 13 residues. The germline V gene has CDR1 MNHEY and CDR2 SVGAGI. In nucleotides, the CDR3 is TGTGCCAGCAGACCTTCCCGGGATTCACCCCTCCACTTT. Translation gives CASRPSRDSPLHF.

This sequence joins TRBV27 and TRBJ1-2; TRBD1 might be the D (5 bases). V lost 5 bases to trimming and J lost 3 bases, with 22 bases between them. The CDR3 totals 17 residues. Looked up from germline, CDR1 is MNHEY and CDR2 is SMNVEV (reference sequence). CDR3 region: CASSPSSLGGADYGYTF. CDR3 DNA sequence: TGTGCCAGCAGTCCCTCGTCTCTTGGAGGGGCGGACTATGGCTACACCTTC.

The V gene is TRBV9, the J gene TRBJ2-1; TRBD2 aligns across 10 bases. Germline lookup yields CDR1 SGDLS and CDR2 YYNGEE. The CDR3 consists of 15 residues. V dropped 6 bases and J dropped 5; count of bases not matched to a gene: 8. The CDR3 DNA reads as TGTGCCAGCACCCGTAGGCTAGCGGGGGACAATGAGCAGTTCTTC. Protein: CASTRRLAGDNEQFF.

The chain combines TRBV5-1 with TRBJ1-1; D may be TRBD1 (6 bases). V was cut by 8 bases and J by 5 bases, with 25 bases left in between. Looked up from germline, CDR1 is SGHRS and CDR2 is YFSETQ. The CDR3 contains 16 residues. The DNA for the CDR3 is TGCGCCAGTTCCTCCGGGGGGCAGGGCCGAGGGACTGAAGCTTTCTTT. Translating gives CASSSGGQGRGTEAFF.

Here the CDR3 DNA reads TGTGCCAGCAGTAGTAGCGGGGGGGCCACCGGGGAGCTGTTTTTT. Translation: CASSSSGGATGELFF. The gene calls are TRBV5-6 and TRBJ2-2; 11 bases match TRBD2. The germline V gene encodes CDR1 SGHDT and CDR2 YYEEEE. The CDR3 is 15 residues long. After removal of 5 bases from V and 4 bases from J, the junction contained 4 bases not matched to a gene. Full variable domain (rest looked up from reference TRBV5-6 and TRBJ2-2): DAGVTQSPTHLIKTRGQQVTLRCSPKSGHDTVSWYQQALGQGPQFIFQYYEEEERQRGNFPDRFSGHQFPNYSSELNVNALLLGDSALYLCASSSSGGATGELFFGEGSRLTVL.